The 27 T cell receptor beta chains reported below all come from one sample, sequenced in a study of blood T cell repertoires in COVID-19. Profiled with immunoSEQ multiplex PCR; TCRdb holds only in-frame clones, not every one. The data show over 200,000 clones, 88% seen once. Sequencing was performed on peripheral blood. These receptors all come from a woman under 40 with acute or convalescent COVID-19.

V usage is TRBV7-2 and J usage is TRBJ1-3; D is uncertain. The CDR3 is 18 amino acids. Germline CDR1 SGHTA, CDR2 FQGNSA. Trimming shortened V by 3 bases and J by 0 bases, and 18 bases separated the two germline ends. The CDR3 region has the DNA TGTGCCAGCAGCTTTGGCCGGGTCAGTGCCTCCTCTGGAAACACCATATATTTT. Its protein product is CASSFGRVSASSGNTIYF. Variable domain in full (rest from reference TRBV7-2 and TRBJ1-3): GAGVSQSPSNKVTEKGKDVELRCDPISGHTALYWYRQSLGQGLEFLIYFQGNSAPDKSGLPSDRFSAERTGGSVSTLTIQRTQQEDSAVYLCASSFGRVSASSGNTIYFGEGSWLTVV.

Concerning this clone: Other DNA sequences of this sample code for an identical CDR3. V usage is TRBV27 and J usage is TRBJ2-5, with 12 bases that match TRBD1. Trimming removed 5 bases from V and 5 bases from J; junction bases left unmatched: 6. Germline values: CDR1 MNHEY, CDR2 SMNVEV (reference sequence). The CDR3 sequence is 15 residues long. CDR3 region: CASSHRDRGRETQYF. CDR3 DNA sequence: TGTGCCAGCAGTCACCGGGACAGGGGGCGGGAGACCCAGTACTTC.

The V call is TRBV15, the J call TRBJ1-4; no clear D gene. V lost 3 bases, J lost 1 base, and 9 bases lay in between. The germline V gene has CDR1 LNHNV and CDR2 YYDKDF (reference sequence). CDR3 length: 15 residues. CDR3 loop: CATSSAAVTNEKLFF. The CDR3 bases are TGTGCCACCAGCAGTGCCGCGGTAACTAATGAAAAACTGTTTTTT.

The chain joins TRBV19 to TRBJ1-6; the D gene is possibly TRBD1 (6 bases). Germline V gene data show CDR1 as LNHDA and CDR2 as SQIVND (reference sequence). This CDR3 has 14 residues. With 6 bases removed from V and 7 bases from J, the gap between germline ends came to 13 bases. In nucleotides, the CDR3 is TGTGCCAGTAGCGGACAGACGACGAATTCACCCCTCCACTTT. Residues: CASSGQTTNSPLHF.

The rearrangement links TRBV27 to TRBJ1-1; D not certain. The germline V gene has CDR1 MNHEY and CDR2 SMNVEV (reference sequence). There are 14 residues in the CDR3. V was clipped by 3 bases and J by 2 bases, with 10 bases between them. As DNA, the CDR3 is TGTGCCAGCAGTTTTTTCGGGATCAACACTGAAGCTTTCTTT. It specifies CASSFFGINTEAFF.

This clone was counted once. V and J are TRBV3-1 (or the pseudogene TRBV3-2) and TRBJ1-6; TRBD1 matches 7 bases. Trimming removed 0 bases from V and 10 bases from J; junction bases left unmatched: 12. This CDR3 has 17 amino acids. Germline CDR1 and CDR2: LGHDT and YNNKEL (reference sequence). The CDR3 here is CASSQEEVTGAKSPLHF. CDR3 sequence (DNA): TGTGCCAGCAGCCAAGAAGAAGTAACAGGGGCAAAATCACCCCTCCACTTT.

The gene calls are TRBV19 and TRBJ1-4; D not certain. The V gene lost 5 bases and the J gene lost 0 bases, with 7 bases spanning the gap. CDR1 and CDR2 from the germline V gene are LNHDA and SQIVND (reference sequence). The CDR3 totals 14 residues. Here the CDR3 reads CASSPVATNEKLFF. CDR3 bases: TGTGCCAGTAGTCCGGTTGCAACTAATGAAAAACTGTTTTTT.

This chain uses TRBV7-7 with TRBJ2-5; D is perhaps TRBD2 (6 bases). V lost 0 bases and J 9 bases, leaving 14 bases between the germline ends. CDR1 SSHAT and CDR2 FNYEAQ come from the germline V gene (reference sequence). This CDR3 has 14 residues. The CDR3 is CASSLARGSLSQYF. CDR3 nucleotide sequence: TGTGCCAGCAGCTTAGCGCGGGGATCCCTTTCCCAGTACTTC. Full variable domain (missing parts from reference TRBV7-7 and TRBJ2-5): GAGVSQSPRYKVTKRGQDVTLRCDPISSHATLYWYQQALGQGPEFLTYFNYEAQPDKSGLPSDRFSAERPEGSISTLTIQRTEQRDSAMYRCASSLARGSLSQYFGPGTRLLVL.

This clone has a single count. V gene TRBV7-9 combines with J gene TRBJ2-1; TRBD1 matches 9 bases. This CDR3 is 16 amino acids long. The germline gives CDR1 SEHNR, CDR2 FQNEAQ (reference sequence). V lost 1 base to trimming and J lost 7 bases; unmatched junction nucleotides: 8. CDR3 nucleotide sequence: TGTGCCAGCAGCTTAGGTGACAGGGGGGTTCGTAATGAGCAGTTCTTC. It is translated as CASSLGDRGVRNEQFF. The full variable domain, rest sourced from reference TRBV7-9 and TRBJ2-1, is DTGVSQNPRHKITKRGQNVTFRCDPISEHNRLYWYRQTLGQGPEFLTYFQNEAQLEKSRLLSDRFSAERPKGSFSTLEIQRTEQGDSAMYLCASSLGDRGVRNEQFFGPGTRLTVL.

The chain uses TRBV3-1 (or the pseudogene TRBV3-2) and TRBJ2-2, with 7 bases aligning to TRBD1. Per the germline V gene, CDR1 is LGHDT and CDR2 is YNNKEL (reference sequence). The CDR3 runs 14 residues. V shed 9 bases, J shed 4 bases, and the junction held 8 bases outside the gene matches. CDR3 amino acids: CASIDRVTTGELFF. Here the CDR3 DNA reads TGTGCCAGTATCGACAGGGTAACCACCGGGGAGCTGTTTTTT.

This chain uses TRBV7-2 with TRBJ2-1; no reliable D call. The length of the CDR3 is 12 residues. The germline V and J ends were trimmed by 2 bases and 8 bases, with 7 bases remaining between them. Germline CDR1 SGHTA, CDR2 FQGNSA. CDR3 protein: CASSLTVYEQFF. In DNA, the CDR3 is TGTGCCAGCAGCTTAACGGTCTATGAGCAGTTCTTC.

The chain joins TRBV2 to TRBJ2-1, with D possibly matching TRBD2 (6 bases). Germline V gene sequence: CDR1 SNHLY, CDR2 FYNNEI. This CDR3 has 16 residues. V was trimmed by 7 bases and J by 9 bases, leaving 25 bases between them. This chain's CDR3 is CASTLRGPGATTEQFF. The CDR3 DNA sequence: TGTGCCAGCACCCTAAGGGGTCCGGGAGCCACCACTGAGCAGTTCTTC.

The chain carries TRBV9 and TRBJ1-4; D uncertain. The CDR3 contains 18 residues. Trimming shortened V by 0 bases and J by 8 bases, and 23 bases separated the two germline ends. Germline V CDR1 and CDR2: SGDLS, YYNGEE. The CDR3 here is CASSVVPGSPLSGEKLFF. The DNA for the CDR3 is TGTGCCAGCAGCGTAGTCCCGGGTTCCCCCTTAAGTGGCGAAAAACTGTTTTTT.

V and J are TRBV14 and TRBJ2-5; 9 bases agree with TRBD2. Germline V gives CDR1 SGHDN, CDR2 FVKESK. This CDR3 has 16 amino acids. After removal of 2 bases from V and 2 bases from J, the junction contained 6 bases not matched to a gene. CDR3 sequence: CASSQTVAGGQETQYF. In DNA form, the CDR3 reads TGTGCCAGCAGCCAAACGGTGGCGGGAGGGCAAGAGACCCAGTACTTC. The full variable domain, with the rest looked up from reference TRBV14 and TRBJ2-5, is EAGVTQFPSHSVIEKGQTVTLRCDPISGHDNLYWYRRVMGKEIKFLLHFVKESKQDESGMPNNRFLAERTGGTYSTLKVQPAELEDSGVYFCASSQTVAGGQETQYFGPGTRLLVL.

CDR3 in amino acids: CASRGLDEKLFF. CDR3 DNA sequence: TGCGCCAGCAGGGGGCTGGATGAAAAACTGTTTTTT. The rearrangement joins TRBV5-1 to TRBJ1-4, with D possibly being TRBD1 (5 bases). The V and J ends lost 5 bases and 6 bases respectively, with 8 bases between them. Looked up from germline, CDR1 is SGHRS and CDR2 is YFSETQ. The CDR3 is 12 residues long.

V usage is TRBV19 and J usage is TRBJ2-3, with 7 bases lining up with TRBD1. J was trimmed by 3 bases and V by 5 bases; bases with no gene match: 14. Germline-derived CDR1 and CDR2 are LNHDA and SQIVND (reference sequence). There are 17 residues in the CDR3. The chain's CDR3 is CASSERQGSPSTDTQYF. CDR3 sequence (DNA): TGTGCCAGTAGTGAAAGACAGGGATCCCCCAGTACAGATACGCAGTATTTT.

The V call is TRBV23-1, the J call TRBJ2-4; 7 nucleotides align to TRBD2. TRBV23-1 is known as an ORF, though its function is uncertain. J lost 6 bases, V lost 0 bases, and 5 bases had no gene match. This CDR3 has 15 residues. The CDR3 bases are TGCGCCAGCAGTCAATCCAGAAGGGAGGGAAACATTCAGTACTTC. Translating gives CASSQSRREGNIQYF.

The chain joins TRBV7-9 to TRBJ2-1, with TRBD2 matching over 8 bases. The CDR3 runs 16 residues. J lost 2 bases, V lost 7 bases, and 10 bases had no gene match. Germline CDR1 SEHNR, CDR2 FQNEAQ (reference sequence). The DNA of the CDR3 is TGTGCCAGCACCGACCCCCGGGGGGGGGCCTACAATGAGCAGTTCTTC. It specifies CASTDPRGGAYNEQFF.

The chain recombines TRBV11-3 with TRBJ2-7, with TRBD1 matching 7 bases. This CDR3 has 14 amino acids. In germline, CDR1 is SGHNT, CDR2 YENEEA. V lost 1 base, J lost 6 bases, and 6 bases stayed unmatched. CDR3 sequence: CASSLARGSGEQYF. The CDR3 coding sequence is TGTGCCAGCAGCTTAGCCAGGGGGTCTGGCGAGCAGTACTTC.

The chain carries TRBV19 and TRBJ1-3; 8 bases fit TRBD1. The J segment lost 4 bases and the V segment lost 5 bases, leaving 7 bases of the junction unmatched. The CDR3 is 15 residues long. Germline lookup yields CDR1 LNHDA and CDR2 SQIVND (reference sequence). This chain's CDR3 is CASSPRTGWGNTIYF. DNA of the CDR3: TGTGCCAGTAGTCCCCGGACAGGGTGGGGAAACACCATATATTTT.

This chain joins TRBV7-2 and TRBJ2-3, with 8 nucleotides matching TRBD2. V lost 2 bases, J lost 0 bases, and 4 bases stayed unmatched. Germline CDR1 reads SGHTA; CDR2 reads FQGNSA. CDR3 length: 16 amino acids. The CDR3 is CASSLLAGASTDTQYF. The CDR3 DNA reads as TGTGCCAGCAGCTTACTAGCGGGTGCTAGCACAGATACGCAGTATTTT.

This chain joins TRBV19 and TRBJ1-1; 10 positions match TRBD1. Germline V gene data show CDR1 as LNHDA and CDR2 as SQIVND (reference sequence). CDR3 length: 15 residues. Unmatched junction bases numbered 4, after V lost 2 bases and J lost 4 bases. The CDR3 spells CASSIRTGGGTEAFF. The CDR3 DNA follows: TGTGCCAGTAGTATACGGACAGGGGGTGGCACTGAAGCTTTCTTT.

This chain links TRBV7-9 with TRBJ1-4; unclear D gene. The V gene lost 3 bases and the J gene lost 0 bases, with 8 bases spanning the gap. The CDR3 length is 15 residues. Germline V gene lookup returns CDR1 SEHNR and CDR2 FQNEAQ (reference sequence). The CDR3 DNA sequence: TGTGCCAGCAGCTTGATCCAGGCAACTAATGAAAAACTGTTTTTT. Translated: CASSLIQATNEKLFF.

Concerning this clone: Other nucleotide sequences in the sample specify the same CDR3. The CDR3 is CASTPGGLNTDTQYF. The DNA for the CDR3 is TGCGCCAGCACGCCCGGTGGACTAAACACAGATACGCAGTATTTT. This chain links TRBV5-1 with TRBJ2-3; D may be TRBD2 (6 bases). Trimming pared 6 bases from V and 2 bases from J, leaving 16 bases between. There are 15 residues in the CDR3. Germline CDR1 reads SGHRS; CDR2 reads YFSETQ.

This clone showed up just a few times. This chain links TRBV7-2 with TRBJ2-1, with 7 positions matching TRBD2. V shed 3 bases and J 2 bases; nucleotides not matched to a gene: 7. This CDR3 spans 16 amino acids. Germline V CDR1 and CDR2: SGHTA, FQGNSA. The DNA of the CDR3 is TGTGCCAGCAGCTTTTTCGGCGGGAGCCCCTACAATGAGCAGTTCTTC. Translating gives CASSFFGGSPYNEQFF.

For this clone: Germline is not matched at one junction end, which may reflect a read error. Here the CDR3 DNA reads TGTGCCAGCAGCTTAGTGGCAGGGCACCAGGAGACCCAGTACTTC. Protein sequence: CASSLVAGHQETQYF. The V call is TRBV7-2, the J call TRBJ2-5, with D tentatively TRBD1 (5 bases). Germline V gives CDR1 SGHTA, CDR2 FQGNSA. The CDR3 extends over 15 amino acids.

The rearrangement joins TRBV5-4 to TRBJ1-1; 9 bases are a match to TRBD1. This CDR3 is 20 amino acids long. V trimming: 4 bases; J trimming: 3 bases; junction bases outside the gene matches: 22. The germline V gene encodes CDR1 SGHNT and CDR2 YYREEE (reference sequence). The CDR3 region is CASSPRVTHRDRVGDTEAFF. As DNA, the CDR3 is TGTGCCAGCAGCCCCAGAGTGACTCACCGGGACAGGGTTGGGGACACTGAAGCTTTCTTT.